These T cell receptor beta chains were read from a single sample in a study of shared clonotypes between healthy human individuals. Clones were read by immunoSEQ multiplex PCR, and TCRdb kept only the in-frame ones, dropping some. The table includes 2 million to 2.5 million clones, 85% to 95% detected once. The sample comprised naive CD4+ T cells from PBMCs. All receptors derive from a man aged 18-30 years in good health. Some clones in this sample may be carry-over from other donors' samples. The CDR3 runs from the conserved cysteine through the conserved F or W. Expanded clones are given a class, and other clones once, few, many or no size at all.

J gene | V gene | clone size | CDR3 length | CDR3 protein
TRBJ2-7 | TRBV29-1 | once | 16 | CSVEDTRIRDSYEQYF
TRBJ2-1 | TRBV9 | - | 15 | CASSVSGAPYNEQFF
TRBJ1-2 | TRBV30 | few | 13 | CAWSVPRGYGYTF
TRBJ1-5 | TRBV7-2 | - | 14 | CASSLVQGPQPQHF
TRBJ2-3 | TRBV9 | - | 17 | CASSDPLRPVGTDTQYF
TRBJ2-7 | TRBV5-1 | once | 13 | CASSLGGSEKEYF
TRBJ1-2 | TRBV28 | - | 14 | CASSPPQWHYGYTF
TRBJ2-3 | TRBV7-2 | once | 16 | CASSFLAGGPGDTQYF
TRBJ2-5 | TRBV6-5 | - | 13 | CASSYRVEETQYF
TRBJ2-5 | TRBV30 | once | 13 | CAWSQGAPETQYF
TRBJ2-2 | TRBV11-1 | - | 15 | CASSLQTGSTGELFF